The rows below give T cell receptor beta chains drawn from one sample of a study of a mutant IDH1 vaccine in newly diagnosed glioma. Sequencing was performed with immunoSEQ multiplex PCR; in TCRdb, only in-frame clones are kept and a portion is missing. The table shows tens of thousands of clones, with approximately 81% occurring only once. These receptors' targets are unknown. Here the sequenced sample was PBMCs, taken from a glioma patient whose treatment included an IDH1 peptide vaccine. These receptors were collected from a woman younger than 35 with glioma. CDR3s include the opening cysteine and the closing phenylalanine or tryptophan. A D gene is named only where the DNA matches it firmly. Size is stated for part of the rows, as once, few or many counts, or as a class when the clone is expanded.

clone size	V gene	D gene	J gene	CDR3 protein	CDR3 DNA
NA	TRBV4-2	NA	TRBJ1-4	CASSQDHTGNEKLFF	TGTGCCAGCAGCCAAGATCATACAGGGAATGAAAAACTGTTTTTT
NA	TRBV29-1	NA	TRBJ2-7	CSVRDPSYEQYF	TGCAGCGTAAGGGACCCCTCCTACGAGCAGTACTTC
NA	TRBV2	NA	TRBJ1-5	CASSEQGFSNQPQHF	TGTGCCAGCAGTGAACAGGGGTTTAGCAATCAGCCCCAGCATTTT
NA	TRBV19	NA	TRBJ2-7	CASSIGPSGPDYEQYF	TGTGCCAGTAGTATAGGCCCCTCGGGCCCGGACTACGAGCAGTACTTC
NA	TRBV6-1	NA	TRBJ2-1	CASTLGNEQFF	TGTGCCAGCACCCTAGGCAATGAGCAGTTCTTC
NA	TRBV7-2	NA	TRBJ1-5	CASSTRGRATLNQPQHF	TGTGCCAGCAGTACGAGGGGAAGGGCCACCCTAAATCAGCCCCAGCATTTT
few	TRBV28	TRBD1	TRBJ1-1	CASRRQGRGTEAFF	TGTGCCAGCAGGCGACAGGGGAGAGGAACTGAAGCTTTCTTT
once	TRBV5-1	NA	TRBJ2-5	CASSFSGEETQYF	TGCGCCAGCAGCTTCTCGGGAGAGGAGACCCAGTACTTC
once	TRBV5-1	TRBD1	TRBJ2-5	CASSLRIQGADETQYF	TGCGCCAGCAGCTTGCGGATTCAGGGGGCTGATGAGACCCAGTACTTC
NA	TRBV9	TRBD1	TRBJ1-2	CASSGTGSGPAYGYTF	TGTGCCAGTTCCGGGACAGGGAGCGGCCCCGCTTATGGCTACACCTTC
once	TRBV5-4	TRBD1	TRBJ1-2	CASSLSRDSTLSYGYTF	TGTGCCAGCAGCTTGAGCCGGGACAGCACATTATCATATGGCTACACCTTC
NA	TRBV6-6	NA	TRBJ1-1	CASGGSTEAFF	TGTGCCAGCGGGGGGTCCACTGAAGCTTTCTTT
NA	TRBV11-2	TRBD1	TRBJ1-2	CASRSLARGRNYGYTF	TGTGCCAGCAGAAGCTTAGCCAGGGGGCGTAACTATGGCTACACCTTC
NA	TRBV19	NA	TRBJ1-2	CASSIERAGMSYTF	TGTGCCAGTAGTATCGAGAGGGCAGGGATGAGCTACACCTTC
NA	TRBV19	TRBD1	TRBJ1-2	CASRPDRGREGYTF	TGTGCCAGTCGCCCTGACAGGGGGCGCGAAGGCTACACCTTC
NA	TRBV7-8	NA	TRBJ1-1	CASSLLRGRGTEAFF	TGTGCCAGCAGCTTACTCAGGGGCAGGGGCACTGAAGCTTTCTTT
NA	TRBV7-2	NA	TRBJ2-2	CASSLVPGWAGELFF	TGTGCCAGCAGCTTAGTTCCAGGGTGGGCCGGGGAGCTGTTTTTT
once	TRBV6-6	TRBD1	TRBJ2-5	CASSATGVGVRETQYF	TGTGCCAGCAGCGCGACAGGGGTCGGGGTCAGGGAGACCCAGTACTTC
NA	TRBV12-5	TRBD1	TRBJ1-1	CASGLDPMTGGWTEAFF	TGTGCTAGTGGTTTGGACCCAATGACAGGGGGTTGGACTGAAGCTTTCTTT
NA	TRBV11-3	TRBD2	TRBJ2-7	CASSPTSGPSYEQYF	TGTGCCAGCAGCCCGACTAGCGGGCCTTCCTACGAGCAGTACTTC
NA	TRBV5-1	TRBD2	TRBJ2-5	CASSLGTSGTQMTQYF	TGCGCCAGCAGCCTAGGGACTAGCGGGACTCAGATGACCCAGTACTTC
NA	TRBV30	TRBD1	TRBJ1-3	CAGEGWTGAVNTIYF	TGTGCCGGTGAAGGGTGGACAGGGGCTGTAAACACCATATATTTT
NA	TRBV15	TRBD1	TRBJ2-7	CATSSGGTGGFEQYF	TGTGCCACCTCCTCGGGGGGGACAGGGGGATTCGAGCAGTACTTC
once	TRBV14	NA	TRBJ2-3	CASSQDFRKERALTDTQYF	TGTGCCAGCAGCCAAGATTTTCGGAAGGAGCGGGCTCTCACAGATACGCAGTATTTT
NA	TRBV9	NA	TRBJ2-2	CASSVGVAVGELFF	TGTGCCAGCAGCGTAGGGGTGGCCGTCGGGGAGCTGTTTTTT
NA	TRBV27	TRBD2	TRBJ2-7	CASGPGLAVYEQYF	TGTGCCAGCGGACCGGGACTAGCTGTTTACGAGCAGTACTTC
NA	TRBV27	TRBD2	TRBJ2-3	CASTALAGADTQYF	TGTGCCAGCACCGCCTTAGCGGGAGCGGATACGCAGTATTTT
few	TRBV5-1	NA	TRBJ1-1	CASSHGNMNTEAFF	TGCGCCAGCAGCCACGGGAACATGAACACTGAAGCTTTCTTT
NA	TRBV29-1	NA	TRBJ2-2	CSVGLDGQHTGELFF	TGCAGCGTTGGACTGGACGGGCAGCACACCGGGGAGCTGTTTTTT
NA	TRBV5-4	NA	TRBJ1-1	CASSSEGWTEAFF	TGTGCCAGCAGCTCGGAGGGGTGGACTGAAGCTTTCTTT
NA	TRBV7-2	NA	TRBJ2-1	CASSTGLYNEQFF	TGTGCCAGCAGCACTGGACTCTACAATGAGCAGTTCTTC
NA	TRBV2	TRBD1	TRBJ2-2	CASSGQGNTGELFF	TGTGCCAGCAGTGGACAGGGAAACACCGGGGAGCTGTTTTTT
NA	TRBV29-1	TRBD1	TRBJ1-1	CSVGTGQNTEAFF	TGCAGCGTAGGGACAGGACAGAACACTGAAGCTTTCTTT
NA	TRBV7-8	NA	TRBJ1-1	CASSPLTINTEAFF	TGTGCCAGCAGCCCCTTGACAATTAACACTGAAGCTTTCTTT
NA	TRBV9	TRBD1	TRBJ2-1	CASSVAPGGLANEQFF	TGTGCCAGCAGCGTAGCCCCAGGGGGCCTTGCCAATGAGCAGTTCTTC
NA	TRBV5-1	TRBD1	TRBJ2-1	CASSFKTGAEQFF	TGCGCCAGCAGCTTTAAGACAGGGGCTGAGCAGTTCTTC
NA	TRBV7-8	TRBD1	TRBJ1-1	CASSPDRDGRNTEAFF	TGTGCCAGCAGCCCCGACAGGGATGGGAGGAACACTGAAGCTTTCTTT